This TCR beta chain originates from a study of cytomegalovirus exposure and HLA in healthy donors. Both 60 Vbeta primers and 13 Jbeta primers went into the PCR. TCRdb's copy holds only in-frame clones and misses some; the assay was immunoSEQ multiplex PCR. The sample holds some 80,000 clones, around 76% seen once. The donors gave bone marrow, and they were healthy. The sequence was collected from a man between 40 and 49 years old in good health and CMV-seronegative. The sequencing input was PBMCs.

CDR3 residues: CASSQESHRENEKLFF. In DNA, the CDR3 is TGTGCCAGCAGCCAAGAGTCTCACAGGGAGAATGAAAAACTGTTTTTT. The genes are TRBV4-2 and TRBJ1-4; D is perhaps TRBD1 (6 bases). The CDR3 runs to 16 residues. Per germline, CDR1 LGHNA and CDR2 YNFKEQ. V was shortened by 0 bases and J by 5 bases, with 13 bases between the two germline ends.